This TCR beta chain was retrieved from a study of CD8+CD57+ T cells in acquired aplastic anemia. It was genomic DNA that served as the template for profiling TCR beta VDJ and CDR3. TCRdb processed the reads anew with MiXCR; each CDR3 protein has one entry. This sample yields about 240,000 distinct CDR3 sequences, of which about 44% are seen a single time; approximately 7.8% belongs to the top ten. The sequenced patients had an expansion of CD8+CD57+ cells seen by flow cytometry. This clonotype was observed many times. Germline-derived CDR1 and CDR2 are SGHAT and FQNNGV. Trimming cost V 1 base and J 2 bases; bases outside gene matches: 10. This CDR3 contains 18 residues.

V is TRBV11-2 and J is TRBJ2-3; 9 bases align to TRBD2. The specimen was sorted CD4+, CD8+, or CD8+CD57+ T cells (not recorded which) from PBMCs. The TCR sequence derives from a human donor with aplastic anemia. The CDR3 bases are TGTGCCAGCAGCTTAGGAAGGCTAGCGGGAAAAAACACAGATACGCAGTATTTT. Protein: CASSLGRLAGKNTDTQYF.